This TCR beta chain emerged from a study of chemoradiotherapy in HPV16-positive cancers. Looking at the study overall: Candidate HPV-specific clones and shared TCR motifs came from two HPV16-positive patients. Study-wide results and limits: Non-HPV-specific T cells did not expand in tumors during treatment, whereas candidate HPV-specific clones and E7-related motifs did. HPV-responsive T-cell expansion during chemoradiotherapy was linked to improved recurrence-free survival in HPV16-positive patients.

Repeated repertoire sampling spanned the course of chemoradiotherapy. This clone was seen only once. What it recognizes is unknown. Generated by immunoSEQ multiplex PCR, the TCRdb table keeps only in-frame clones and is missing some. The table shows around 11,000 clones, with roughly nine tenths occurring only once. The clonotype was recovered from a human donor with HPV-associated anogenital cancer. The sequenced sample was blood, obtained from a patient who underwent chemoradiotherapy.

The CDR3 DNA sequence: TGTGCCAGTAGTATAATAGGCGGCCGCTACGAGCAGTACTTC. Translating it yields CASSIIGGRYEQYF. This sequence joins TRBV19 and TRBJ2-7, with D hard to call. Germline V lookup: CDR1 LNHDA, CDR2 SQIVND (reference sequence). CDR3 length equals 14 residues. Trimming took 2 bases from V and 3 from J, leaving 11 bases between them. Full variable domain (missing parts from reference TRBV19 and TRBJ2-7): DGGITQSPKYLFRKEGQNVTLSCEQNLNHDAMYWYRQDPGQGLRLIYYSQIVNDFQKGDIAEGYSVSREKKESFPLTVTSAQKNPTAFYLCASSIIGGRYEQYFGPGTRLTVT.